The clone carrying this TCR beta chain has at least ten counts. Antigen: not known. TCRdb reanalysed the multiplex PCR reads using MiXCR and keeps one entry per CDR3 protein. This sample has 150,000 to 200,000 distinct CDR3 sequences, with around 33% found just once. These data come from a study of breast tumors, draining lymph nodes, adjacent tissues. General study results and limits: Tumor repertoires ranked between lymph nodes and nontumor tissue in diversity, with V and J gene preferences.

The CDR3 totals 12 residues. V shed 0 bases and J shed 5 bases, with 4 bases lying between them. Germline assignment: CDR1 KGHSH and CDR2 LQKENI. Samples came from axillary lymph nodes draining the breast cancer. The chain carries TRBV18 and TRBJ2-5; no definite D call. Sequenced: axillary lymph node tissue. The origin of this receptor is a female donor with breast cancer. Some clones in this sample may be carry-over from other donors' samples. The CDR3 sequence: CASSPPDETQYF. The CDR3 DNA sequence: TGTGCCAGCTCACCACCGGATGAGACCCAGTACTTC.